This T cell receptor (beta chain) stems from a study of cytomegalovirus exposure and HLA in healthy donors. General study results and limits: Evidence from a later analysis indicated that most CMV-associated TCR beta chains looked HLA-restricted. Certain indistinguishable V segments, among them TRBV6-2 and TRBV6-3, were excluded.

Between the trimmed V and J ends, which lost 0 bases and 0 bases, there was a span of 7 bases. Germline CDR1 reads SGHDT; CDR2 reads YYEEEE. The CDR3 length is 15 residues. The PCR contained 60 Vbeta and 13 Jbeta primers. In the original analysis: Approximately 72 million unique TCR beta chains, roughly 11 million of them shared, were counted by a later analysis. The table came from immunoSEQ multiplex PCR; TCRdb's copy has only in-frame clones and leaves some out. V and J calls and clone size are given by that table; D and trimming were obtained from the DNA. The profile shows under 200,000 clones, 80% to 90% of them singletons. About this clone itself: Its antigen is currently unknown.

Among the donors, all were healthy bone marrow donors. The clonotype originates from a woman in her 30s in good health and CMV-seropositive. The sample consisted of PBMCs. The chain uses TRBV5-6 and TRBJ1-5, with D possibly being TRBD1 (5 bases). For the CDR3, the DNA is TGTGCCAGCAGCTTGGGACAGTTTAGCAATCAGCCCCAGCATTTT. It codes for CASSLGQFSNQPQHF. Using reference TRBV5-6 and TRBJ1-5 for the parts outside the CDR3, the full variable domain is DAGVTQSPTHLIKTRGQQVTLRCSPKSGHDTVSWYQQALGQGPQFIFQYYEEEERQRGNFPDRFSGHQFPNYSSELNVNALLLGDSALYLCASSLGQFSNQPQHFGDGTRLSIL.